This is a list of T cell receptor beta chains from one sample in a study of blood T cell repertoires in COVID-19. Profiled with immunoSEQ multiplex PCR; TCRdb holds only in-frame clones, not every one. The data hold 65,000 or so clones, with roughly four fifths observed a single time. Sample: peripheral blood. The source is a man in his 60s with acute or convalescent COVID-19. The CDR3 runs from the conserved cysteine through the conserved F or W. The D gene is left open where the match is weak. Size tells how often a clone was seen (once, few, many) or the class of an expanded clone, and some rows leave it out.

>TRBV2|TRBJ1-5|.|TRBD1
TGTGCCAGCAAGGGCAGACAGGGGTGGCAGCCCCAGCATTTT
CASKGRQGWQPQHF
>TRBV12-5|TRBJ2-3|.|.
TGTGCTAGTGGTTTGGACATGAATACGCAGTATTTT
CASGLDMNTQYF
>TRBV7-9|TRBJ2-2|few|.
TGTGCCAGCAGCCCAGACCAGGAAGCCGGGGAGCTGTTTTTT
CASSPDQEAGELFF
>TRBV2|TRBJ2-5|.|.
TGTGCCAGCAGTGTTAGGAGAGAGACCCAGTACTTC
CASSVRRETQYF
>TRBV6-5|TRBJ2-1|.|TRBD2
TGTGCCAGCAGCCAGCTAGCGGGGGGGATCAGTGAGCAGTTCTTC
CASSQLAGGISEQFF
>TRBV5-6|TRBJ1-2|.|TRBD1
TGTGCCAGCAGCCATTATTTCCTACAGGGGGCCTATGGCTACACCTTC
CASSHYFLQGAYGYTF
>TRBV6-2/TRBV6-3|TRBJ2-3|.|.
TGTGCCAGCAGCGACCTGGGAGGCACAGATACGCAGTATTTT
CASSDLGGTDTQYF
>TRBV18|TRBJ1-6|.|TRBD1
TGTGCCAGCTCTCCGGGACAGGGGGTCCCCTCACCCCTCCACTTT
CASSPGQGVPSPLHF
>TRBV24-1|TRBJ2-1|.|TRBD1
TGTGCCACCAGTGATCCCCGACAGGGGATAAGGGATGAGCAGTTCTTC
CATSDPRQGIRDEQFF
>TRBV30|TRBJ2-1|few|TRBD2
TGTGCCGGACAAAGAGCGGGGTCTCTAGCCAATGAGCAGTTCTTC
CAGQRAGSLANEQFF
>TRBV11-2|TRBJ2-4|.|.
TGTGCCAGCAGCTTAGACCCAGGGTCTACCAAAAACATTCAGTACTTC
CASSLDPGSTKNIQYF
>TRBV5-8|TRBJ1-2|.|TRBD1
TGTGCCAGCAGCCGCACCCTCGGGACAGGGGGAGGGTATGGCTACACCTTC
CASSRTLGTGGGYGYTF
>TRBV28|TRBJ1-1|few|.
TGTGCCAGCAGTCTAGGTCTGGCTGAAGCTTTCTTT
CASSLGLAEAFF
>TRBV15|TRBJ1-6|.|TRBD1
TGTGCCACGTGGACAGGGCTTAATTCACCCCTCCACTTT
CATWTGLNSPLHF
>TRBV12-5|TRBJ1-1|.|.
TGTGCTAGTGGTTTTTCCGCCGGCACTGAAGCTTTCTTT
CASGFSAGTEAFF
>TRBV4-2|TRBJ1-2|.|.
TGTGCCAGCAGCAGAACAGGGTTTGGAGACTATGGCTACACCTTC
CASSRTGFGDYGYTF
>TRBV6-5|TRBJ2-5|.|.
TGTGCCAGCAAAAGATTGACAGACCTCGGGGAGACCCAGTACTTC
CASKRLTDLGETQYF
>TRBV5-5|TRBJ2-7|.|TRBD2
TGTGCCAGCAGCTTGTCCCCAGCGGGGGGGGCCTACGAGCAGTACTTC
CASSLSPAGGAYEQYF
>TRBV6-5|TRBJ2-7|.|.
TGTGCCAGCAGTATGGTGGGGGGAGAATACGAGCAGTACTTC
CASSMVGGEYEQYF
>TRBV5-1|TRBJ2-3|.|.
TGCGCCAGCAGCTTGGTTGGCGGGATGGATACGCAGTATTTT
CASSLVGGMDTQYF
>TRBV5-1|TRBJ1-4|once|.
TGCGCCAGCAGCTTGGGACACCAGCTGAATGAAAAACTGTTTTTT
CASSLGHQLNEKLFF
>TRBV2|TRBJ1-4|.|.
TGTGCCAGCAGTGAAGCCCGGGGGGACCCTAAACTGTTTTTT
CASSEARGDPKLFF
>TRBV18|TRBJ2-3|.|TRBD2
TGTGCCAGCTCACCATTCCAGCGGGGGGGTACAGATACGCAGTATTTT
CASSPFQRGGTDTQYF
>TRBV30|TRBJ2-7|.|TRBD2
TGTGCCTGGAGTGTTAGCGGGGTCGGCGAGCAGTACTTC
CAWSVSGVGEQYF
>TRBV29-1|TRBJ1-1|.|.
TGCAGCGCTTCGACAGTAACTGAAGCTTTCTTT
CSASTVTEAFF
>TRBV30|TRBJ2-1|.|.
TGTGCCTGGAGTGTAACGGTCAATGAGCAGTTCTTC
CAWSVTVNEQFF
>TRBV18|TRBJ2-3|.|TRBD2
TGTGCCAGCTCACAGCGGGGGCCTAGCACAGATACGCAGTATTTT
CASSQRGPSTDTQYF
>TRBV6-5|TRBJ1-2|.|TRBD1
TGTGCCAGCAGGGAGGACAGGACCCTCAACTATGGCTACACCTTC
CASREDRTLNYGYTF
>TRBV14|TRBJ1-2|few|.
TGTGCCAGCAGCGTCGGGGGGAATGCCTATGGCTACACCTTC
CASSVGGNAYGYTF
>TRBV2|TRBJ2-5|.|.
TGTGCCAGCAGTGAGCAGGAGACCCAGTACTTC
CASSEQETQYF
>TRBV5-4|TRBJ2-7|few|TRBD1
TGTGCCAGCAGCTTACCTCCTGGACAGGGTCCCTCCTACGAGCAGTACTTC
CASSLPPGQGPSYEQYF
>TRBV11-3|TRBJ2-5|.|TRBD2
TGTGCCAGCAGCTTAGGAAGCGGGGGGATCCAAGAGACCCAGTACTTC
CASSLGSGGIQETQYF
>TRBV29-1|TRBJ1-2|.|.
TGCAGCGTTATGGACAGCCTGACTAACTATGGCTACACCTTC
CSVMDSLTNYGYTF
>TRBV9|TRBJ1-2|.|.
TGTGCCAGCAGCGTTAAGGGGTGGGGTGGCTACACCTTC
CASSVKGWGGYTF
>TRBV18|TRBJ2-1|.|.
TGTGCCAGCTCAAAAATGGGCCCGGGGTCCTCCTACAATGAGCAGTTCTTC
CASSKMGPGSSYNEQFF
>TRBV4-1|TRBJ2-7|.|.
TGCGCCAGCAGCCCTCGACAGAATTACGAGCAGTACTTC
CASSPRQNYEQYF
>TRBV27|TRBJ1-2|.|.
TGTGCCAGCAGGGTGGCAGGGGACGGCTACACCTTC
CASRVAGDGYTF
>TRBV19|TRBJ2-1|.|.
TGTGCCAGTACCCCCGCCGGGGGGCCGTACAATGAGCAGTTCTTC
CASTPAGGPYNEQFF
>TRBV25-1|TRBJ1-5|.|.
TGTGCCAGCAGTGAACAGGGCGGCAATCAGCCCCAGCATTTT
CASSEQGGNQPQHF
>TRBV29-1|TRBJ1-1|.|.
TGCAGCGTTGAAAGGGGACAGAACACTGAAGCTTTCTTT
CSVERGQNTEAFF
>TRBV7-2|TRBJ2-7|.|.
TGTGCCAGCAGCCCGGGGCCTGCGGGGGCCACCTACGAGCAGTACTTC
CASSPGPAGATYEQYF
>TRBV6-6|TRBJ1-1|.|TRBD1
TGTGCCAGCAGCCTAACAGGGGGAGACACTGAAGCTTTCTTT
CASSLTGGDTEAFF
>TRBV19|TRBJ1-1|.|.
TGTGCCAGTAGTATAGGGGGCGTTCTCCTGATGAACACTGAAGCTTTCTTT
CASSIGGVLLMNTEAFF
>TRBV24-1|TRBJ2-1|.|TRBD2
TGTGCCACCAGTGATTTAAGCACTAGCGGCCACAATGAGCAGTTCTTC
CATSDLSTSGHNEQFF
>TRBV29-1|TRBJ2-7|.|TRBD2
TGCAGCGTTGTTGCGGGACTAGCGGACCCCTACGAGCAGTACTTC
CSVVAGLADPYEQYF
>TRBV6-5|TRBJ1-5|.|.
TGTGCCAGCAGTTTTACAGACAGCCACGATCAGCCCCAGCATTTT
CASSFTDSHDQPQHF
>TRBV6-5|TRBJ1-1|.|.
TGTGCCAGCAGTTACTCGGCTCCGCCGGGAGGTGAAGCTTTCTTT
CASSYSAPPGGEAFF
>TRBV12-3/TRBV12-4|TRBJ2-1|once|.
TGTGCCAGCAGTTTACGCGGGGACAATGAGCAGTTCTTC
CASSLRGDNEQFF
>TRBV30|TRBJ1-2|.|.
TGTGCCTGGGGCGCCCGGGGAGGCGGCTACACCTTC
CAWGARGGGYTF
>TRBV2|TRBJ1-1|.|.
TGTGCCAGCAGTGACAGTTCTAACACTGAAGCTTTCTTT
CASSDSSNTEAFF
>TRBV13|TRBJ1-1|.|.
TGTGCCAGCAGCTTCGCCGGGTTCAACACTGAAGCTTTCTTT
CASSFAGFNTEAFF
>TRBV19|TRBJ1-1|.|TRBD1
TGTGCCAGTAGCAACGACAGGGTCGGCACTGAAGCTTTCTTT
CASSNDRVGTEAFF
>TRBV25-1|TRBJ2-2|.|.
TGTGCCAGCAGGGGGGGGCCAGCGAACACCGGGGAGCTGTTTTTT
CASRGGPANTGELFF
>TRBV18|TRBJ1-5|.|.
TGTGCCAGCTCATTCTCAGGGGAAAGCAATCAGCCCCAGCATTTT
CASSFSGESNQPQHF
>TRBV30|TRBJ2-7|.|TRBD1
TGTGCCTGGAGACTAGGGGGCTACGACGAGCAGTACTTC
CAWRLGGYDEQYF
>TRBV7-3|TRBJ2-2|.|.
TGTGCCAGCAGCTCCCACACCAGGAACACCGGGGAGCTGTTTTTT
CASSSHTRNTGELFF
>TRBV6-2/TRBV6-3|TRBJ2-7|.|TRBD1
TGTGCCAGCAGTTACTCAGCCGCCCAGGGGGTAAAGGCCTACGAGCAGTACTTC
CASSYSAAQGVKAYEQYF
>TRBV28|TRBJ1-2|.|TRBD1
TGTGCCAGCAGTCCACAACCGGGACAGGGACCAATTAACTATGGCTACACCTTC
CASSPQPGQGPINYGYTF
>TRBV7-2|TRBJ2-3|.|.
TGTGCCAGCAGCTCAGGTCCTGGCACAGATACGCAGTATTTT
CASSSGPGTDTQYF